This T cell receptor (beta chain) was sequenced for a study of T cell clonality in common variable immunodeficiency (dated by TCRdb to the mid-2010s). CDR1 KGHSH and CDR2 LQKENI are derived from the germline V gene. The CDR3 goes from the cysteine to the phenylalanine over 17 residues. Part of the CDR3 DNA is given, 42 bases translated from base 1. Trimming takes 0 bases off V and 5 bases off J; junction bases not matched to a gene: 10. Study-wide findings and limitations: Correlations of repertoire features with clinical complications were constrained by heterogeneity among patients within the CVID cohort. It was noted by the authors that sequencing of the repertoires of T cell subpopulations would be needed to clarify the cause of the increased clonality in CVID. CVID TCRbeta sequences were reported to have fewer deletions and N-nucleotide insertions and to lack highly modified clones with 13 or more V deletions. Although equal DNA input was used, an average of roughly 80,000 unique sequences per sample was obtained for controls, compared with 30,000 to 35,000 for CVID samples. Fewer TCRbeta clones were shared among CVID subjects than among healthy controls (p < 0.0001). TCRbeta clonality was higher in CVID subjects than in healthy controls (t-test p = 0.018), and the increase was most characteristic of about a third of subjects.

Equivalent amounts of genomic DNA from CVID and control samples were used as sequencing input. For every sample, a 60 bp segment covering the rearranged TCRbeta CDR3 region was amplified and then sequenced. The immunoSEQ assay, a bias-corrected multiplex PCR with high-throughput sequencing, was employed for TCRbeta amplification. As for how the authors treated the data: Every unique nucleotide sequence was considered a clone and was annotated with V, D and J genes, copy number and frequency. Sequences were labeled productive if in frame, and non-productive if out of frame or containing stop codons. As previously described, clonality was calculated on the basis of Shannon's entropy. The predicted amino acid sequences of productive clones were used to derive the mean CDR3 Kyte-Doolittle hydropathy. Scaled V gene usage was hierarchically clustered using Manhattan distance and complete linkage with the R hclust function. Sharing of clones by CDR3 amino acid sequence was evaluated by resampling 12 repertoires per group over 100 rounds. The repertoires were searched for some 70 published EBV-specific TCRbeta sequences and 200 to 300 published CMV-specific TCRbeta sequences. Analysis left out two CVID samples that produced under 10,000 sequences, so a few dozen CVID repertoires remained. What TCRdb holds here is the immuneACCESS table cut down to in-frame rearrangements. Part of the clones is not present; checked against another copy, under half of the missing clones reflect an unresolved V gene, and the others are unexplained. V, J and clone size derive from that table, while D and trimming were established from the DNA sequence. The sample records 17,000 or so clones, none occurring a single time. In total, the top ten clones hold about 15% of the sample.

A few counts support this clone. Which antigen it targets is not known. The CDR3 end falls 3 residues outside the read, so it is completed with the germline J gene. Diagnosis of CVID followed standard criteria, namely serum IgG, IgA and/or IgM below the normal range together with specific antibody deficiency. The CVID group comprised 45 or so subjects, 15 or so female and around 30 male, aged 9 to 64 years with a mean age of around 36. Most CVID patients and most healthy controls were of Caucasian heritage. At the time of study participation, every CVID subject had been on replacement immunoglobulin therapy for at least one year. At blood collection, none of the CVID subjects was ill or on immunomodulatory or immunosuppressive medication. From each donor, about 4.5 to 9 ml of heparinized peripheral whole blood was collected. Genomic DNA from adults with common variable immune deficiency (CVID) and from healthy adult controls was the source for sequencing TCRbeta CDR3 repertoires. Diluted blood was density-centrifuged over Hypaque 1077 or Ficoll-Paque to isolate peripheral blood mononuclear cells. Genomic DNA was extracted from unsorted mononuclear cells by Qiagen column purification or by a centrifugation-based method.

This TCR was sampled from a human donor with common variable immunodeficiency. What was sequenced was peripheral blood mononuclear cells. The chain is encoded by TRBV18 joined to TRBJ2-4; 7 junctional bases match TRBD2. CDR3 DNA, as far as it was read: TGTGCCAGCTCACCACCCGGGGGAGGGCCCCTCCAAAACATT. This codes for CASSPPGGGPLQNI. The entire CDR3 protein is CASSPPGGGPLQNIQYF.